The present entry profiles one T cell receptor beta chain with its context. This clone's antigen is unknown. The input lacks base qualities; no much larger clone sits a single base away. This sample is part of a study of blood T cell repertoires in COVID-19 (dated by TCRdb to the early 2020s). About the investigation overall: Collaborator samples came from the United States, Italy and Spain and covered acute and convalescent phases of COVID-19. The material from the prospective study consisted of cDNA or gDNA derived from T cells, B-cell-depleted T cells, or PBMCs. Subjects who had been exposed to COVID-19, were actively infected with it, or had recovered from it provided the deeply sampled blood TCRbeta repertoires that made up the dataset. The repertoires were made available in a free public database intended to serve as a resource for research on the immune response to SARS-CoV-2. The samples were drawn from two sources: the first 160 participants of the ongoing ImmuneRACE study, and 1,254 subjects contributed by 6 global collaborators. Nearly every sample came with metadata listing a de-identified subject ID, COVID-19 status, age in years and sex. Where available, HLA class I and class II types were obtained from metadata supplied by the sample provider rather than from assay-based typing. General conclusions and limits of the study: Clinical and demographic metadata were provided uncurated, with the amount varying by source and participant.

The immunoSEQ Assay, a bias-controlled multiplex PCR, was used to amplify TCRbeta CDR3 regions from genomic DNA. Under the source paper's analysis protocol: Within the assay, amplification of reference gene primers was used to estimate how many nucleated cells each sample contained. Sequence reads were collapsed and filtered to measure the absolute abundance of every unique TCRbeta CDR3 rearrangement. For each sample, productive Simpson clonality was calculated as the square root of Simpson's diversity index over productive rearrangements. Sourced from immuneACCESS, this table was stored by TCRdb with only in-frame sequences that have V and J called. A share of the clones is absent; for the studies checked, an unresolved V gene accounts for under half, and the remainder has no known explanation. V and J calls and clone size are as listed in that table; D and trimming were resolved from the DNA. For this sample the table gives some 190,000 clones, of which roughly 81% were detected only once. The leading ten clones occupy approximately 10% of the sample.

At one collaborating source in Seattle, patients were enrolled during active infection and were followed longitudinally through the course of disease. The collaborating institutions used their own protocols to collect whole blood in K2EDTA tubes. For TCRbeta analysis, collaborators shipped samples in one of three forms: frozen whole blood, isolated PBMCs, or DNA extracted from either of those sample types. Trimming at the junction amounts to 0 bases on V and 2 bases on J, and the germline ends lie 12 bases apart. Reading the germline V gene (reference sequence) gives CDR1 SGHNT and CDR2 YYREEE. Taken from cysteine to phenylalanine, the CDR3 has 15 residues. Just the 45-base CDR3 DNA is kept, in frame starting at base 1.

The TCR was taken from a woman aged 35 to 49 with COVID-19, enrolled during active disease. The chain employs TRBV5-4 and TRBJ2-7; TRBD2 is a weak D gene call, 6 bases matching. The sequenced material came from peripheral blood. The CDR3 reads CASSLEGTYTYEQYF. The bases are TGTGCCAGCAGCTTGGAGGGGACTTATACCTACGAGCAGTACTTC.